This entry lists 5 T cell receptor beta chains sequenced from one sample in a study of cytomegalovirus exposure and HLA in healthy donors. Sequencing was performed with immunoSEQ multiplex PCR; in TCRdb, only in-frame clones are kept and a portion is missing. Of a few hundred thousand clones in the sample, 70% to 90% were seen once. Material: PBMCs. Receptor source: a woman between 18 and 29 years old in good health and CMV-seronegative.

The V call is TRBV19, the J call TRBJ1-5, with a possible D match to TRBD1 (5 bases). CDR3 length: 16 amino acids. Germline-derived CDR1 and CDR2 are LNHDA and SQIVND (reference sequence). Trimming removed 1 base at V and 4 bases at J, with 14 bases between. The CDR3 protein is CASSIVAQGLNQPQHF. CDR3 DNA sequence: TGTGCCAGTAGTATAGTCGCGCAGGGATTAAATCAGCCCCAGCATTTT.

The rearrangement uses TRBV27 and TRBJ2-1; TRBD1 is a possible D gene (6 bases). Germline CDR1 MNHEY, CDR2 SMNVEV (reference sequence). V was trimmed by 3 bases and J by 7 bases, leaving 7 bases between them. This CDR3 has 12 amino acids. The DNA of the CDR3 is TGTGCCAGCAGTTTCAGGGGAAATGAGCAGTTCTTC. Translation gives CASSFRGNEQFF.

The rearrangement uses TRBV6-5 and TRBJ1-5; 11 nucleotides agree with TRBD1. Losses at the gene ends were 5 bases for V and 4 bases for J; bases not matched to a gene: 4. CDR3 length: 15 residues. Per germline, CDR1 MNHEY and CDR2 SVGAGI. The CDR3 loop is CASSRTGGLNQPQHF. DNA of the CDR3: TGTGCCAGCAGTCGGACAGGGGGCCTTAATCAGCCCCAGCATTTT.

The V gene is TRBV19, the J gene TRBJ2-1; tentative D call: TRBD2 (6 bases). The CDR3 sequence is 16 residues long. The germline V and J ends were trimmed by 3 bases and 6 bases, with 18 bases remaining between them. In germline, CDR1 is LNHDA, CDR2 SQIVND (reference sequence). CDR3 loop: CASSIVAAGGSNEQFF. The CDR3, as DNA: TGTGCCAGTAGTATTGTTGCAGCGGGTGGCTCCAATGAGCAGTTCTTC. The variable domain in full, with the rest retrieved from reference TRBV19 and TRBJ2-1, is DGGITQSPKYLFRKEGQNVTLSCEQNLNHDAMYWYRQDPGQGLRLIYYSQIVNDFQKGDIAEGYSVSREKKESFPLTVTSAQKNPTAFYLCASSIVAAGGSNEQFFGPGTRLTVL.

The chain carries TRBV7-2 and TRBJ1-2; 10 bases agree with TRBD1. Germline V gives CDR1 SGHTA, CDR2 FQGNSA. The V gene end was trimmed by 0 bases and the J gene end by 7 bases; junction bases not matched to a gene: 8. The CDR3 has 16 amino acids. CDR3 coding DNA: TGTGCCAGCAGCTTAGCCCCTTCGACAGGGGGCCGTGGCTACACCTTC. Residues: CASSLAPSTGGRGYTF.